The subject of this entry is one T cell receptor (beta chain). No antigen is known for it. In the same sample, other DNA sequences code for this CDR3. Method: immunoSEQ multiplex PCR; TCRdb's copy keeps in-frame clones and lacks some. Altogether roughly 70,000 clones are present, about 85% being singletons, with the ten largest covering roughly 4%. V gave up 6 bases and J gave up 5 bases, with 7 bases separating them. CDR1 and CDR2 from the germline V gene are SGHTA and FQGNSA. The CDR3 has 11 residues. The data were obtained in a study of OX40 agonist ivuxolimab in advanced cancers. The study's findings and limits: Both blood CD4+ and CD8+ T cells showed clonal growth by week 6 at 0.1 to 3.0 mg/kg.

This receptor was taken from an adult with an advanced solid tumor such as melanoma, head and neck, liver or kidney cancer. The chain combines TRBV7-2 with TRBJ2-5; weak D call: TRBD2 (5 bases). Sequencing was performed on CD4+ or CD8+ T cells sorted from blood, taken in a trial of the OX40 agonist ivuxolimab. In nucleotides, the CDR3 is TGTGCCAGCAGTCTAGCCGAGACCCAGTACTTC. Translated: CASSLAETQYF.